The clone carrying this TCR beta chain occurred a few times. This record comes from a study of blood T cell repertoires in COVID-19. For the study at large: COVID-19 samples, acute and convalescent, were from the United States, Italy and Spain. T cells, B-cell-depleted T cells, or PBMCs provided the cDNA or gDNA that served as material.

The CDR3 is 15 residues long. Germline CDR1 reads MNHEY; CDR2 reads SMNVEV (reference sequence). V lost 1 base and J lost 6, with 14 bases in between. In the authors' methods: Estimation of nucleated cell counts was performed using reference gene primer amplification. Measured with immunoSEQ multiplex PCR; TCRdb has only the in-frame clones, and not every one. V, J and clone size reflect that table, while D and trimming were determined from the DNA. The profile covers 300,000 to 450,000 clones, with more than 75% appearing a single time and more than 0.85% taken by the ten largest. This TCR was sampled from a human donor with acute or convalescent COVID-19. The donor label of this sample is uncertain. The chain employs TRBV27 and TRBJ2-3; possible D gene TRBD1, 6 bases. The sequencing sample was made of peripheral blood. The CDR3 nucleotides read TGTGCCAGCAGTTTATTCTGGGACAAGCCCGATACGCAGTATTTT. It translates to CASSLFWDKPDTQYF.